Given below is one TCR beta chain in context. Its specificity is unknown. Only in-frame clones appear in the TCRdb table, and some are missing; sequencing was by immunoSEQ multiplex PCR. The top ten hold about 20% of the sample, which has some 5,800 clones, roughly 77% seen once. This entry comes from a study of immune evolution from preneoplasia to lung adenocarcinoma. Study results and limitations: Top clone frequencies peaked in normal lung, apparently declining through invasive adenocarcinoma. Later-stage lesions seemingly showed higher T cell density and diversity than normal lung.

Germline values: CDR1 SQVTM, CDR2 ANQGSEA. V trimming: 6 bases; J trimming: 3 bases; junction bases outside the gene matches: 7. The CDR3 extends over 16 amino acids. The sequencing input was FFPE adjacent normal lung tissue. The chain recombines TRBV29-1 with TRBJ2-3; 15 nucleotides line up with TRBD2. The source is a person aged 60-80 years with lung adenocarcinoma. CDR3 in amino acids: CSVYRGLAGGTDTQYF. The CDR3 DNA is TGCAGCGTCTACAGGGGACTAGCGGGAGGAACAGATACGCAGTATTTT.